Following are 20 T cell receptor beta chains from one sample sequenced in a study of blood T cell repertoires in COVID-19. The assay was immunoSEQ multiplex PCR, and TCRdb's table has in-frame clones only and misses some. The sample yields around 220,000 clones, about 86% seen once. Material: peripheral blood. These receptors all stem from a man aged 18 to 29 with active or convalescent COVID-19.

The chain recombines TRBV7-2 with TRBJ2-3; the D gene is possibly TRBD2 (5 bases). This CDR3 is built from 15 residues. Germline V gene sequence: CDR1 SGHTA, CDR2 FQGNSA. The V and J ends lost 5 bases and 3 bases respectively, with 15 bases between them. CDR3 sequence reads: CASSVSAGSTDTQYF. The CDR3, as DNA: TGTGCCAGCAGCGTTAGCGCGGGCAGTACAGATACGCAGTATTTT.

V usage is TRBV10-2 and J usage is TRBJ2-1; D is undetermined. This CDR3 is 16 amino acids long. Germline-derived CDR1 and CDR2 are WSHSY and SAAADI. V shed 7 bases and J shed 5 bases, with 21 bases lying between them. CDR3 loop: CASTHPVEALHNEQFF. The CDR3, as DNA: TGCGCCAGCACTCACCCCGTTGAAGCGCTACACAATGAGCAGTTCTTC.

This chain connects TRBV13 to TRBJ2-5; D unresolved. CDR1 is PRHDT, CDR2 FYEKMQ, per germline (reference sequence). The V and J ends lost 4 bases and 2 bases respectively, with 8 bases between them. The CDR3 runs to 13 residues. The DNA for the CDR3 is TGTGCCAGCAGCTGGAGTGGACAAGAGACCCAGTACTTC. This sequence encodes CASSWSGQETQYF.

V gene TRBV27 combines with J gene TRBJ2-2, with 9 positions matching TRBD1. CDR1 is MNHEY and CDR2 is SMNVEV in the germline V gene (reference sequence). V lost 6 bases to trimming and J lost 3 bases; unmatched junction nucleotides: 5. CDR3 length: 15 residues. CDR3 amino acids: CASRTGQGHTGELFF. The CDR3 nucleotides read TGTGCCAGCAGAACGGGACAGGGTCACACCGGGGAGCTGTTTTTT.

The chain has TRBV6-5 and TRBJ1-1; possible D gene TRBD1, 6 bases. The CDR3 length is 13 residues. V was trimmed by 0 bases and J by 4 bases, leaving 6 bases between them. Germline values: CDR1 MNHEY, CDR2 SVGAGI. For the CDR3, the DNA is TGTGCCAGCAGTTACTCAGGGGGCACTGAAGCTTTCTTT. Translation: CASSYSGGTEAFF.

In regard to this clone: The junction shows a germline mismatch at one end, possibly a read error. The CDR3 DNA reads as TGCGCCAGCAGCTTACAGGTGAACACTGACGCTTTCTTT. This codes for CASSLQVNTDAFF. The chain uses TRBV5-1 and TRBJ1-1; a weak D match, TRBD1 (5 bases). This CDR3 spans 13 amino acids. Germline CDR1 reads SGHRS; CDR2 reads YFSETQ.

For the CDR3, the DNA is TGTGCCAGCAGCTCAGTGACTAGCGGGAGGAACAATGAGCAGTTCTTC. It is translated as CASSSVTSGRNNEQFF. The chain has TRBV7-6 and TRBJ2-1; 13 bases are shared with TRBD2. V lost 4 bases, J lost 5 bases, and 5 bases stayed unmatched. The CDR3 contains 16 residues. CDR1 and CDR2 (germline): SGHVS, FNYEAQ.

The V gene is TRBV7-6, the J gene TRBJ2-1; 10 nucleotides line up with TRBD2. J lost 0 bases, V lost 5 bases, and 13 bases had no gene match. The CDR3 has 19 amino acids. In germline, CDR1 is SGHVS, CDR2 FNYEAQ. In DNA, the CDR3 is TGTGCCAGCAGCGACCTAGCGGGAGATTATTGGGGCTCCTACAATGAGCAGTTCTTC. Translation: CASSDLAGDYWGSYNEQFF.

The chain has TRBV25-1 and TRBJ2-7; 11 bases align to TRBD2. V shed 5 bases, J shed 6 bases, and the junction held 9 bases outside the gene matches. Germline V gene data show CDR1 as MGHDK and CDR2 as SYGVNS. This CDR3 is built from 15 residues. The CDR3 sequence is CASSPTTSGSGEQYF. In DNA, the CDR3 is TGTGCCAGCAGTCCCACCACTAGCGGGAGTGGCGAGCAGTACTTC.

The gene calls are TRBV11-3 and TRBJ2-2, with 11 bases matching TRBD2. Germline trimming cut 5 bases from V and 2 bases from J; bases unmatched to any gene: 1. The CDR3 sequence is 15 residues long. CDR1 is SGHNT and CDR2 is YENEEA in the germline V gene. DNA of the CDR3: TGTGCCAGCAGCGGGACTAGCGGAAACACCGGGGAGCTGTTTTTT. It yields the protein CASSGTSGNTGELFF.

This chain joins TRBV6-2 or TRBV6-3 and TRBJ1-2; 7 positions match TRBD1. The CDR3 sequence is 14 residues long. The V gene end was trimmed by 2 bases and the J gene end by 9 bases; junction bases not matched to a gene: 9. Germline CDR1 reads MNHEY; CDR2 reads SVGEGT. DNA of the CDR3: TGTGCCAGCAGTTACGGGACAGCCGGCGGAAGCTACACCTTC. This sequence encodes CASSYGTAGGSYTF.

The rearrangement links TRBV9 to TRBJ1-1; possibly TRBD1 for D (5 bases). V was shortened by 4 bases and J by 4 bases, with 17 bases between the two germline ends. The length of the CDR3 is 15 residues. Looked up from germline, CDR1 is SGDLS and CDR2 is YYNGEE. DNA for the CDR3: TGTGCCAGCAGCCCCTGGGGCGGCTCGGGCACTGAAGCTTTCTTT. Protein sequence: CASSPWGGSGTEAFF.

The rearrangement links TRBV11-2 to TRBJ1-1; possible D gene TRBD1, 5 bases. The V and J ends lost 5 bases and 0 bases respectively, with 10 bases between them. The CDR3 is 14 residues long. Germline assignment: CDR1 SGHAT and CDR2 FQNNGV. CDR3 sequence: CASSPQGVNTEAFF. The CDR3 DNA sequence: TGTGCCAGCAGCCCCCAAGGGGTGAACACTGAAGCTTTCTTT.

V and J are TRBV7-6 and TRBJ1-1; D is perhaps TRBD1 (6 bases). The V end lost 2 bases, the J end lost 6 bases, and 19 bases lay between the germline ends. The CDR3 runs 16 residues. The germline CDR1 and CDR2 sequences are SGHVS and FNYEAQ. CDR3: CASSLLRGRGSAEAFF. CDR3 nucleotide sequence: TGTGCCAGCAGCTTATTACGGGGCAGGGGCTCCGCTGAAGCTTTCTTT. Full variable domain (outside the CDR3, taken from reference TRBV7-6 and TRBJ1-1): GAGVSQSPRYKVTKRGQDVALRCDPISGHVSLYWYRQALGQGPEFLTYFNYEAQQDKSGLPNDRFSAERPEGSISTLTIQRTEQRDSAMYRCASSLLRGRGSAEAFFGQGTRLTVV.

The table lists this clone with a count of one. This sequence joins TRBV2 and TRBJ2-3, with 9 bases fitting TRBD2. The CDR3 covers 14 residues. Per germline, CDR1 SNHLY and CDR2 FYNNEI. V lost 10 bases and J lost 0; bases outside the gene matches: 5. In DNA form, the CDR3 reads TGTGCCAATCGACTAGCGGAGAGCACAGATACGCAGTATTTT. This gives the protein CANRLAESTDTQYF.

Only one count was recorded for this clone. V and J are TRBV2 and TRBJ2-2; TRBD1 matches 7 bases. Germline-derived CDR1 and CDR2 are SNHLY and FYNNEI. The CDR3 consists of 16 residues. J gave up 3 bases and V 2 bases, and 6 bases lay outside the gene matches. The CDR3 bases are TGTGCCAGCAGTGAAAGGGGGCCTCGGGACACCGGGGAGCTGTTTTTT. Translating gives CASSERGPRDTGELFF. Variable domain in full (rest from reference TRBV2 and TRBJ2-2): EPEVTQTPSHQVTQMGQEVILRCVPISNHLYFYWYRQILGQKVEFLVSFYNNEISEKSEIFDDQFSVERPDGSNFTLKIRSTKLEDSAMYFCASSERGPRDTGELFFGEGSRLTVL.

The chain has TRBV28 and TRBJ1-5, with 10 bases lining up with TRBD1. Germline CDR1 and CDR2: MDHEN and SYDVKM. This CDR3 is built from 15 residues. V was clipped by 4 bases and J by 6 bases; unmatched bases: 6. This CDR3 reads CASSSPDRGRQPQHF. In DNA form, the CDR3 reads TGTGCCAGCAGTTCACCCGACAGGGGGCGTCAGCCCCAGCATTTT.

This clone showed up just once. This chain joins TRBV5-4 and TRBJ2-2; no clear D gene. The germline V gene encodes CDR1 SGHNT and CDR2 YYREEE (reference sequence). The CDR3 consists of 12 residues. The ends were cut back, 4 bases at V and 2 bases at J, with 3 bases in the middle. The CDR3 sequence: CASSTNTGELFF. CDR3 bases: TGTGCCAGCAGCACTAACACCGGGGAGCTGTTTTTT. Together with reference TRBV5-4 and TRBJ2-2, the CDR3 gives the full variable domain: ETGVTQSPTHLIKTRGQQVTLRCSSQSGHNTVSWYQQALGQGPQFIFQYYREEENGRGNFPPRFSGLQFPNYSSELNVNALELDDSALYLCASSTNTGELFFGEGSRLTVL.

This chain uses TRBV6-6 with TRBJ1-2, with D perhaps matching TRBD1 (5 bases). V was clipped by 2 bases and J by 6 bases, with 10 bases between them. Germline CDR1 is MNHNY and CDR2 is SVGAGI (reference sequence). The length of the CDR3 is 13 residues. DNA of the CDR3: TGTGCCAGCAGTTACCCCAGGGTCGATGGCTACACCTTC. Residues: CASSYPRVDGYTF.

This chain connects TRBV11-2 to TRBJ2-7, with D possibly being TRBD2 (6 bases). Trimming pared 0 bases from V and 2 bases from J, leaving 11 bases between. CDR1 SGHAT and CDR2 FQNNGV come from the germline V gene. This CDR3 contains 15 residues. The DNA of the CDR3 is TGTGCCAGCAGCTTAGAGGTCGGGAGTACCTACGAGCAGTACTTC. This encodes CASSLEVGSTYEQYF.